The present entry profiles one TCR beta chain with its context. Its antigen is undetermined. The junction and the germline gene differ at one end; a read error may be behind it. The data were taken from a study of immune cell composition in non-small cell lung cancer. Germline CDR1 is SGHDT and CDR2 is YYEEEE. The CDR3 is 15 amino acids. TCRdb's table, derived via immunoSEQ multiplex PCR, lists solely in-frame clones and lacks some. The sample shows about 5,200 clones, 71% of them seen only once. Notes on the study in general: TIL tumour reactivity correlated with maximal tumour-associated clone frequency in adenocarcinoma.

The source material was lung tumor tissue. This clonotype was obtained from a human donor with non-small cell lung cancer. The J gene is TRBJ2-6, the V gene TRBV5-6; D is unclear. Written as DNA, the CDR3 is TGTGCCAGCAGCTTGCGGGTGTCTGTGGCCAACGTCCTGACTTTC. This translates into CASSLRVSVANVLTF.